The sequence of this TCR beta chain was determined in a study of blood T cell repertoires in COVID-19. Study details: Acute-phase and convalescent COVID-19 samples originated in the United States, Italy and Spain. PBMCs, B-cell-depleted T cells, or T cells provided the cDNA or gDNA that made up the material.

This table comes from immunoSEQ multiplex PCR, and its TCRdb copy is limited to in-frame clones, with some not included. Of about 180,000 clones listed, 84% are singletons. Looked up from germline, CDR1 is LGHDT and CDR2 is YNNKEL (reference sequence). V shed 4 bases and J 2 bases; nucleotides not matched to a gene: 6. The CDR3 is 16 amino acids. The chain couples TRBV3-1 (or the pseudogene TRBV3-2) to TRBJ1-5, with 9 bases lining up with TRBD1. This TCR was sampled from a man in his late teens or twenties with active or convalescent COVID-19. The specimen sequenced was peripheral blood. CDR3 in amino acids: CASSLGQGNRNQPQHF. CDR3 nucleotides: TGTGCCAGCAGCCTGGGACAGGGAAATCGCAATCAGCCCCAGCATTTT.